The entry below gives a single T cell receptor beta chain sequence along with its context. A second about 6 to 11 cycle PCR used barcoded and J-beta primers. Each CDR3 protein gets one entry after TCRdb re-called the 5' RACE reads with MiXCR. The sample has almost 550,000 distinct CDR3 sequences; approximately 25% are singletons. The CDR3 spans 15 residues. Deletions cut 1 base from V and 7 bases from J, with 11 bases between. Germline CDR1 reads SEHNR; CDR2 reads FQNEAQ (reference sequence). The record originates from a study of blood T cells in healthy people across ages. This sample also belongs to another study, concerning T cells of mothers and their children. This second study says: The study sampled a few healthy Caucasian mothers and their six children. Amplification in the second PCR used the M1S primer, which added sample barcodes and 2-4 random nucleotides. Slightly, though not significantly, more overlap was seen in related than in unrelated mother-child pairs.

The sample consisted of blood. The gene calls are TRBV7-9 and TRBJ1-6; D unclear. The clonotype was recovered from a boy younger than 18 in good health. CDR3 loop: CASSLVGRENSPLHF. In nucleotides, the CDR3 is TGTGCCAGCAGCTTAGTTGGGCGGGAAAATTCACCCCTCCACTTT.